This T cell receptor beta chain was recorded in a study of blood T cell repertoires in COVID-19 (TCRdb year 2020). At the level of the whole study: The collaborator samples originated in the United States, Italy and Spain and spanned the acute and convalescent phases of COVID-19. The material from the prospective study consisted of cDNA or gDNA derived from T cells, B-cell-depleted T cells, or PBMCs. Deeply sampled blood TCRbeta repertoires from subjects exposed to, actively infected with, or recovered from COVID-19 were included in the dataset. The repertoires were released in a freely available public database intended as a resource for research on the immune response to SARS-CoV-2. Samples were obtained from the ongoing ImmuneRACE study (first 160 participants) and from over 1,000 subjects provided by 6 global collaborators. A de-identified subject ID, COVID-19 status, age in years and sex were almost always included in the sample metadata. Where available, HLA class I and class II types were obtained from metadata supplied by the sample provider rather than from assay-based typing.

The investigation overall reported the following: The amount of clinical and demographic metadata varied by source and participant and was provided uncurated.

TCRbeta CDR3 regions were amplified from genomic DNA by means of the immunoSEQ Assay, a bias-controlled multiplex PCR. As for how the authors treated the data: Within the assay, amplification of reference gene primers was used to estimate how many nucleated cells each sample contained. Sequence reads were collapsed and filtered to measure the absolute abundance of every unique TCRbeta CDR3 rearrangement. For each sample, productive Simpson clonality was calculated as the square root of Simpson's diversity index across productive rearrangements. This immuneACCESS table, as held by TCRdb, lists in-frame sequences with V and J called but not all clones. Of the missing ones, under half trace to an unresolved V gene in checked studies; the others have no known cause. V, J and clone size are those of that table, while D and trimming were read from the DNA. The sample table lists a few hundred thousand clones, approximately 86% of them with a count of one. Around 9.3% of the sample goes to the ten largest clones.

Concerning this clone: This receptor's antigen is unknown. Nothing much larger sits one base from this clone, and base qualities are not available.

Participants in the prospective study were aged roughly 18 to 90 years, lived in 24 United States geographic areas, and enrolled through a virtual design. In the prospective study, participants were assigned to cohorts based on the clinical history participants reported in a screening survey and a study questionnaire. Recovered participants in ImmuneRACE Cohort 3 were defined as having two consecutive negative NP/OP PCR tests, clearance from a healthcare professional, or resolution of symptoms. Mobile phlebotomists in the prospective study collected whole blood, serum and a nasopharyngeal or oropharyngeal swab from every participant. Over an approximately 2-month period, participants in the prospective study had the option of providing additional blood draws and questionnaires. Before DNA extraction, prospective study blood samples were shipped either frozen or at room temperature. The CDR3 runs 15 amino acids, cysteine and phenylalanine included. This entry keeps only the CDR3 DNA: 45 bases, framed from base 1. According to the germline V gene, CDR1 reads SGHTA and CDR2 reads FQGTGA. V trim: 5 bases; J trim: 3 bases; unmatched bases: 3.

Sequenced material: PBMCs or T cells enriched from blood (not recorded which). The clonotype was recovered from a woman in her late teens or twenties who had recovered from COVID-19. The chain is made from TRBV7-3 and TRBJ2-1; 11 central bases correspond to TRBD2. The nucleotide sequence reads TGTGCCAGCAGCCTTAGCGGGAGGGGCTACAATGAGCAGTTCTTC. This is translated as CASSLSGRGYNEQFF.